The 9 T cell receptor beta chains below come from one sample, sequenced in a study of T-cell memory formation after mild COVID-19. MiXCR was run by TCRdb on the 5' RACE reads, yielding one entry per CDR3 protein. The data show roughly 130,000 distinct CDR3 sequences, roughly 6% seen once. Sequences were obtained from PBMCs or a T cell subset sorted from them (not recorded which). These receptors were collected from an adult woman who had mild COVID-19 (a few samples of this study predate the infection). Cell type and time point are not known.

This clonotype has at least ten counts. The chain recombines TRBV5-1 with TRBJ2-7; perhaps TRBD2 as D (6 bases). Trimming removed 1 base at V and 2 bases at J, with 13 bases between. The CDR3 covers 15 residues. Germline CDR1 is SGHRS and CDR2 is YFSETQ. DNA of the CDR3: TGCGCCAGCAGCTTGATAGAGCGGGCCACCTACGAGCAGTACTTC. This codes for CASSLIERATYEQYF.

In its sample, this clonotype was seen a few times. This sequence joins TRBV7-2 and TRBJ1-4, with D possibly TRBD1 on 5 matching bases. This CDR3 region has 14 residues. The ends were cut back, 5 bases at V and 7 bases at J, with 14 bases in the middle. The germline V gene encodes CDR1 SGHTA and CDR2 FQGNSA. CDR3 sequence reads: CASSPGGTTEKLFF. CDR3 in DNA: TGTGCCAGCAGCCCGGGGGGTACAACTGAAAAACTGTTTTTT.

This clonotype came up many times. CDR3 nucleotide sequence: TGTGCCAGCAGCTTAGACGGGACTAAGGAGTACAATGAGCAGTTCTTC. Translating gives CASSLDGTKEYNEQFF. V and J are TRBV11-2 and TRBJ2-1; 7 nucleotides agree with TRBD2. The J segment lost 4 bases and the V segment lost 0 bases, leaving 6 bases of the junction unmatched. The CDR3 length is 16 residues. Germline V CDR1 and CDR2: SGHAT, FQNNGV.

The chain has TRBV5-1 and TRBJ1-1, with 9 bases identical to TRBD1. From germline, CDR1 is SGHRS and CDR2 YFSETQ. Unmatched junction bases numbered 7, after V lost 3 bases and J lost 4 bases. There are 15 residues in the CDR3. The CDR3 sequence: CASSWGTGRLTEAFF. CDR3 bases: TGCGCCAGCAGCTGGGGGACAGGGAGACTCACTGAAGCTTTCTTT.

This clonotype was counted many times. The chain combines TRBV12-3 or TRBV12-4 with TRBJ2-1; tentatively, D is TRBD2 (5 bases). Deletions cut 7 bases from V and 8 bases from J, with 24 bases between. This CDR3 has 16 amino acids. The CDR3 is CASTSSMVPTGDEQFF. In nucleotides, the CDR3 is TGTGCCAGCACATCGTCAATGGTGCCTACCGGGGATGAGCAGTTCTTC.

This clonotype was observed at least ten times. This chain joins TRBV7-9 and TRBJ2-3, with D hard to call. V was pared by 1 base and J by 4 bases, with 6 bases between. CDR1 and CDR2 (germline): SEHNR, FQNEAQ (reference sequence). CDR3 length: 13 amino acids. This CDR3 is CASSLGSADTQYF. The CDR3 DNA follows: TGTGCCAGCAGCTTAGGAAGCGCAGATACGCAGTATTTT.

V usage is TRBV18 and J usage is TRBJ1-1, with D unclear. The CDR3 covers 12 residues. Germline V CDR1 and CDR2: KGHSH, LQKENI. V was trimmed by 4 bases and J by 6 bases, leaving 9 bases between them. The CDR3 nucleotides read TGTGCCAGCTCACGGCAGGACGCTGAAGCTTTCTTT. Translation gives CASSRQDAEAFF.

The chain employs TRBV11-2 and TRBJ2-7, with TRBD2 identical over 7 bases. Looked up from germline, CDR1 is SGHAT and CDR2 is FQNNGV. With 5 bases clipped from V and 5 bases from J, the junction kept 6 bases outside the gene matches. The CDR3 has 13 amino acids. CDR3 sequence (DNA): TGTGCCAGCAGCGCTCACCTAGCGGACGAGCAGTACTTC. It yields the protein CASSAHLADEQYF.

This clonotype was recorded many times. The CDR3 DNA follows: TGCAGCGCCTGGGGGGTCAGGCGGGGGGAGACCCAGTACTTC. Translated, it gives CSAWGVRRGETQYF. The chain links TRBV29-1 to TRBJ2-5, with 7 positions matching TRBD2. Germline loops: CDR1 SQVTM, CDR2 ANQGSEA. This CDR3 is built from 14 residues. The V segment lost 7 bases and the J segment 5 bases; nucleotides outside the gene matches: 13. The variable domain in full, with the rest retrieved from reference TRBV29-1 and TRBJ2-5, is SAVISQKPSRDICQRGTSLTIQCQVDSQVTMMFWYRQQPGQSLTLIATANQGSEATYESGFVIDKFPISRPNLTFSTLTVSNMSPEDSSIYLCSAWGVRRGETQYFGPGTRLLVL.